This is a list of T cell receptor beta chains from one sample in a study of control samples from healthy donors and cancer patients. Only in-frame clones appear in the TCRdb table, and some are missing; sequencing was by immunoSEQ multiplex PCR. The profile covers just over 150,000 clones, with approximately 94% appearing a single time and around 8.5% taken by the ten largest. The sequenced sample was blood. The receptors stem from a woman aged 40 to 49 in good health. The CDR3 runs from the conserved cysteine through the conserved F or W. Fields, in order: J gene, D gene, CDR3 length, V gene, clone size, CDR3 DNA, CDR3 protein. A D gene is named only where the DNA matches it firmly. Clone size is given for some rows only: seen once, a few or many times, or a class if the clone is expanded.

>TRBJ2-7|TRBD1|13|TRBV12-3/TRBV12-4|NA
TGTGCCAGCGGTCGGGACAGCTCCTACGAGCAGTACTTC
CASGRDSSYEQYF
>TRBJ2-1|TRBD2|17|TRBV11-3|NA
TGTGCCAGCAGCTTGAGCCCCCCGACTAGCGGGAGTAATGAGCAGTTCTTC
CASSLSPPTSGSNEQFF
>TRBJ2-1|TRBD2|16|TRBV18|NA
TGTGCCAGCTCACCAAGTCAAGCGGGGAACTACAATGAGCAGTTCTTC
CASSPSQAGNYNEQFF
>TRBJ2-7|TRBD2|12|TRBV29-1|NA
TGCGGCGTCGGGGGGGGGTTGGACGAGCAGTACTTC
CGVGGGLDEQYF
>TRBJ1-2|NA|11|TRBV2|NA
TGTGCCAGCAGCAGGGTCTTTGGCTACACCTTC
CASSRVFGYTF
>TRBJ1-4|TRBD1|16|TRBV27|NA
TGTGCCAGCAGTCCCCCTCCGGGACAGGGGGCTGAAAAACTGTTTTTT
CASSPPPGQGAEKLFF
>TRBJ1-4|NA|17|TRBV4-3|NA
TGCGCCAGCAGCCAAGATCGGATCAGGGCAACTAATGAAAAACTGTTTTTT
CASSQDRIRATNEKLFF
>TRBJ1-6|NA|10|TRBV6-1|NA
TGTGCCAGCAGTGAGACAGACCCGTGCTTT
CASSETDPCF
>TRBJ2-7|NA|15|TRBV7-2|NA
TGTGCCAGCAGCAGCGTTGCGGGGAGACGTGGTGAGCAGTACTTC
CASSSVAGRRGEQYF
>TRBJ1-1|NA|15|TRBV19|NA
TGTGCCAGTAGTATACAGGGGACCGCGAACACTGAAGCTTTCTTT
CASSIQGTANTEAFF
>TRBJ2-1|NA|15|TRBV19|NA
TGTGCCAGTAGTATAGGCCCGGGGTCCTACAATGAGCAGTTCTTC
CASSIGPGSYNEQFF
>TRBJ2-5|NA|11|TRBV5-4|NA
TGTGCCAGCAGCGGAACGTATGGCCAGTACTTC
CASSGTYGQYF
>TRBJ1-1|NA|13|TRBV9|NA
TGTGCCAGCAGCGTGGAGGTTCGCACTGAAGCTTTCTTT
CASSVEVRTEAFF
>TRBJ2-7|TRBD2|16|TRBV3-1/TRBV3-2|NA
TGTGCCAGCAGCCTCGGCTTGTTAGCGGGAGTATACGAGCAGTACTTC
CASSLGLLAGVYEQYF
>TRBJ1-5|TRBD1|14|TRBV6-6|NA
TGTGCCAGCAGTCCACGAGGGGGCGGGCAGCCCCAGCATTTT
CASSPRGGGQPQHF
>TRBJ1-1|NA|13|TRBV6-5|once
TGTGCCAGCAGTTACTCGTGGAACACTGAAGCTTTCTTT
CASSYSWNTEAFF
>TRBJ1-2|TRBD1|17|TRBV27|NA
TGTGCCAGCAGACGAACCGGGACAGGGGGTGTATTAGATGGCTACACCTTC
CASRRTGTGGVLDGYTF
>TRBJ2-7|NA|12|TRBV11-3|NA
TGTGCCAGCAGCTCCACTGGCTACGAGCAGTACTTC
CASSSTGYEQYF
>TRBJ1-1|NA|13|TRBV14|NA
TGTGCCAGCAGCTACAGTTTGCTCACTGAAGCTTTCTTT
CASSYSLLTEAFF
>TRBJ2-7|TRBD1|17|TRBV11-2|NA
TGTGCCAGCAGCCCCGTTCGAGGACAGGGGGTTTCCTACGAGCAGTACTTC
CASSPVRGQGVSYEQYF
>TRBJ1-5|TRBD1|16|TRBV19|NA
TGTGCCAGTAGTATTTTGCGGACAGGGGGAGTCCAGCCCCAGCATTTT
CASSILRTGGVQPQHF
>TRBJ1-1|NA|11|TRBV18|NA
TGTGCCAGCTCCCCCGTGGGGAATGCTTTCTTT
CASSPVGNAFF
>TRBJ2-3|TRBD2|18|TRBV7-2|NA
TGTGCCAGCAGCTTAACTTTAGTAGCGGGGGGCAGCACAGATACGCAGTATTTT
CASSLTLVAGGSTDTQYF
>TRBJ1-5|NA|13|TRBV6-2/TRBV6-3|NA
TGTGCCAGCAGTCGACAGTCCAATCAGCCCCAGCATTTT
CASSRQSNQPQHF
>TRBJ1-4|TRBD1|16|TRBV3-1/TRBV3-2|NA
TGTGCCAGCAGCGATAAAGCAGGGGGGGATAATGAAAAACTGTTTTTT
CASSDKAGGDNEKLFF
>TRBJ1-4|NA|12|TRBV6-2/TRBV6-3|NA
TGTGCCAGCAGTTACTTCGGGGCTCAGCTGTTTTTT
CASSYFGAQLFF
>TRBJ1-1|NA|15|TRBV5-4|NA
TGTGCCAGCAGCTTGGTCGGGCAGGGTGGCACTGAAGCTTTCTTT
CASSLVGQGGTEAFF
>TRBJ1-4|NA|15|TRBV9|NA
TGTGCCAGCAGCGAGGAGGGACTGACTAATGAAAAACTGTTTTTT
CASSEEGLTNEKLFF